This TCR beta chain was obtained from a study of blood T cell repertoires in COVID-19. Study-wide context: PBMCs, B-cell-depleted T cells, or T cells were the source of the cDNA or gDNA that made up the material.

Donors were grouped by their self-reported clinical history. Cohort 3 donors were reported recovered after two negative PCRs, clearance, or symptom resolution. Under the authors' procedure: Scientists estimated how many nucleated cells there were by amplifying reference gene primers. Assay used: immunoSEQ multiplex PCR; TCRdb lists only in-frame clones, some missing. The DNA was the basis for D and trimming; V, J and clone size are from that table. The profile covers some 320,000 clones, with around 87% appearing a single time and approximately 5% taken by the ten largest. The source is a young woman who had recovered from COVID-19. The specimen sequenced was PBMCs or T cells enriched from blood (not recorded which).

This CDR3 is CASSAQERQITEAFF. For the CDR3, the DNA is TGTGCCAGCTCAGCTCAAGAACGACAAATCACTGAAGCTTTCTTT. The chain links TRBV18 to TRBJ1-1; D remains ambiguous. The CDR3 spans 15 residues. Germline CDR1 KGHSH, CDR2 LQKENI. Trimming stripped 5 bases from V and 4 bases from J, with 17 bases between.